A selection of T cell receptor beta chains follows, all from one sample in a study of cytomegalovirus exposure and HLA in healthy donors. This table comes from immunoSEQ multiplex PCR, and its TCRdb copy is limited to in-frame clones, with some not included. This sample carries roughly 180,000 clones, less than 85% of them seen once, and the ten largest clones take 1%. The sample taken for sequencing was PBMCs. The receptors originated from a boy aged 2 to 9 in good health and CMV-seronegative. The CDR3 runs from the conserved cysteine through the conserved F or W.

v_call cdr3_aa
TRBV10-2 CASSESGTRANEKLFF
TRBV5-6 CASTILQGGKAFF
TRBV7-7 CASPGEETQYF
TRBV7-9 CASSFTNIQYF
TRBV6-5 CASSELNEQYF
TRBV28 CASSFPLAGGLNEQFF
TRBV6-5 CASSPRGAEAFF
TRBV13 CASSLGGYNEQFF
TRBV7-9 CASSILRGTTNEKLFF
TRBV5-4 CASSWPGDSPEKTQETQYF
TRBV5-1 CASSLIRGTEAFF
TRBV5-6 CASSIPGQGNTIYF
TRBV2 CASFTGVPDTQYF
TRBV27 CASTPLAGGPLEQFF
TRBV23-1 CASRTGTDTQYF